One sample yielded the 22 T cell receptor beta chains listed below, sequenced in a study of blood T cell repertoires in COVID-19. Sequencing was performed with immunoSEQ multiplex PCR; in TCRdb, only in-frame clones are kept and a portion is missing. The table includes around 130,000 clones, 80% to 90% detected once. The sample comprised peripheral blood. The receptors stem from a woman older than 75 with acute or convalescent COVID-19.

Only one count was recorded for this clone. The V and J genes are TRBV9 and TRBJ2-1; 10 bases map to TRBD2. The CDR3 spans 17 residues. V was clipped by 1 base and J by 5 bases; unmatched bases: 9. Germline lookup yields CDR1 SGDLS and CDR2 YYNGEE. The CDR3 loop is CASSVMGAGGANNEQFF. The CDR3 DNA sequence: TGTGCCAGCAGCGTAATGGGAGCGGGGGGGGCAAACAATGAGCAGTTCTTC.

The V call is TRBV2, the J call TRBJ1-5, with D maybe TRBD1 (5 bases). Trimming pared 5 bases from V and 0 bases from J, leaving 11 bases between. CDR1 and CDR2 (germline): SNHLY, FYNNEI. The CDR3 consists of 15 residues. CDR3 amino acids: CASSQGLPSNQPQHF. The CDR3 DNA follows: TGTGCCAGCAGTCAGGGTTTACCTAGCAATCAGCCCCAGCATTTT.

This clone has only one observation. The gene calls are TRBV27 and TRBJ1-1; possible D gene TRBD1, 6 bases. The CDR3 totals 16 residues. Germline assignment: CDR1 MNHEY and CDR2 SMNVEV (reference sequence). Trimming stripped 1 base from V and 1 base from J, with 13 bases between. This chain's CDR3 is CASSLLSGTPNTEAFF. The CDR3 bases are TGTGCCAGCAGTTTATTATCCGGGACACCGAACACTGAAGCTTTCTTT.

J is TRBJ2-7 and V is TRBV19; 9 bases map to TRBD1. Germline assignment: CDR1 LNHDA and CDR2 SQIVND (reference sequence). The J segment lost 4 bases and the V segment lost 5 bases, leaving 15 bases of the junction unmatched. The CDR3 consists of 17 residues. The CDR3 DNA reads TGTGCCAGTAGTGCCAGAGGGACAGGGATCAATCTGTACGAGCAGTACTTC. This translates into CASSARGTGINLYEQYF.

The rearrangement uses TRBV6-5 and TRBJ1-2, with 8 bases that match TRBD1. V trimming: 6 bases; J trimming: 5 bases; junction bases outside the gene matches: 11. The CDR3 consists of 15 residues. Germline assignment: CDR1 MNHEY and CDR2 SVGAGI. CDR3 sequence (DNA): TGTGCCAGCAGAAGAGCCGGGACAGGACCTTATGGCTACACCTTC. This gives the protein CASRRAGTGPYGYTF.

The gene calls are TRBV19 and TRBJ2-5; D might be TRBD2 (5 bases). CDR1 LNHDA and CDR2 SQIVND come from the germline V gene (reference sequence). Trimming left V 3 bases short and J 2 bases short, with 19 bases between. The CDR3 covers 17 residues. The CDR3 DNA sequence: TGTGCCAGTAGTATGCGACTATACAGAGTTCGACAAGAGACCCAGTACTTC. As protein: CASSMRLYRVRQETQYF.

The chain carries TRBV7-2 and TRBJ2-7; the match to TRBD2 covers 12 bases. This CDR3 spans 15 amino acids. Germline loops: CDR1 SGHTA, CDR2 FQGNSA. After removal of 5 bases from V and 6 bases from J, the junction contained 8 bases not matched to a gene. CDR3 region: CASSTGLAGTAEQYF. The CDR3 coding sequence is TGTGCCAGCAGCACCGGACTAGCGGGGACCGCCGAGCAGTACTTC.

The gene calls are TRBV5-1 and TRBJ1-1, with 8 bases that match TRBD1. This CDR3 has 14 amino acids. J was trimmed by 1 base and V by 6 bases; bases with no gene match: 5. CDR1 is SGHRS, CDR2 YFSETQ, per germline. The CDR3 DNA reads TGCGCCAGCACCCCGACAGGGGCGAACACTGAAGCTTTCTTT. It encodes CASTPTGANTEAFF.

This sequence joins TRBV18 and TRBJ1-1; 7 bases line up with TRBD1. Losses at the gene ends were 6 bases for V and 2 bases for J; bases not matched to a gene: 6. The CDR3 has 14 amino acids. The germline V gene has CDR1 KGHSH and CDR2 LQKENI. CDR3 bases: TGTGCCAGCTCTTCGCAGGGGGTTAACACTGAAGCTTTCTTT. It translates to CASSSQGVNTEAFF.

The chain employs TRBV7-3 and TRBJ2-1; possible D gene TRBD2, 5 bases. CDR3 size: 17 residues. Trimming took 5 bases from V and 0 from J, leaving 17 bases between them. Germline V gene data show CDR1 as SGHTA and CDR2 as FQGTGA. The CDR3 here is CASSPTLERSSYNEQFF. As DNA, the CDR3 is TGTGCCAGCAGCCCGACGCTCGAGCGGAGCTCCTACAATGAGCAGTTCTTC.

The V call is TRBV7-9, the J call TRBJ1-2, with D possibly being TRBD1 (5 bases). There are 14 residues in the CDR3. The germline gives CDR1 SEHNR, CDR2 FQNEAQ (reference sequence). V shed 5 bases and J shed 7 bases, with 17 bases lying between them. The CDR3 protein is CASSPPGVRSGYTF. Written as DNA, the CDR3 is TGTGCCAGCAGCCCACCGGGGGTACGATCTGGCTACACCTTC. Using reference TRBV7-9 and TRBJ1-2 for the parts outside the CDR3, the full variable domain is DTGVSQNPRHKITKRGQNVTFRCDPISEHNRLYWYRQTLGQGPEFLTYFQNEAQLEKSRLLSDRFSAERPKGSFSTLEIQRTEQGDSAMYLCASSPPGVRSGYTFGSGTRLTVV.

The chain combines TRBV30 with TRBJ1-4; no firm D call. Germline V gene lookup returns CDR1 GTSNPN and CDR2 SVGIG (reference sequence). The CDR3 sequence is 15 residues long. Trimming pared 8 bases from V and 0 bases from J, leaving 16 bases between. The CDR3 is CALQEWKATNEKLFF. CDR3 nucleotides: TGTGCCCTTCAGGAATGGAAAGCAACTAATGAAAAACTGTTTTTT.

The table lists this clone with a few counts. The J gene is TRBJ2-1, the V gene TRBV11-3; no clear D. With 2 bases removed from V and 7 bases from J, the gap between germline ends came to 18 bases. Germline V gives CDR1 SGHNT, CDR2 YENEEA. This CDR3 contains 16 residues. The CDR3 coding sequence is TGTGCCAGCAGCTTATCATGGGCGCCATATGGGAATGAGCAGTTCTTC. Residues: CASSLSWAPYGNEQFF.

CDR3 sequence reads: CASSGLGYEQFF. The CDR3 DNA sequence: TGCGCCAGCAGCGGTCTTGGCTATGAGCAGTTCTTC. The V and J genes are TRBV5-1 and TRBJ2-1; D is unresolved. The CDR3 totals 12 residues. Between the trimmed V and J ends, which lost 4 bases and 8 bases, there was a span of 10 bases. Germline assignment: CDR1 SGHRS and CDR2 YFSETQ. Variable domain in full (rest from reference TRBV5-1 and TRBJ2-1): KAGVTQTPRYLIKTRGQQVTLSCSPISGHRSVSWYQQTPGQGLQFLFEYFSETQRNKGNFPGRFSGRQFSNSRSEMNVSTLELGDSALYLCASSGLGYEQFFGPGTRLTVL.

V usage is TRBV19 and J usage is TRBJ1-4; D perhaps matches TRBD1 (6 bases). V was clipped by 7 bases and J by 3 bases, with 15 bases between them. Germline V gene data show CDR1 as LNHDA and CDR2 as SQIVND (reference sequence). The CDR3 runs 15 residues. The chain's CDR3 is CASMAGARANEKLFF. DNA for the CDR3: TGTGCCAGTATGGCGGGGGCGAGGGCTAATGAAAAACTGTTTTTT. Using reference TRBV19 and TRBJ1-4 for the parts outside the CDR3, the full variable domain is DGGITQSPKYLFRKEGQNVTLSCEQNLNHDAMYWYRQDPGQGLRLIYYSQIVNDFQKGDIAEGYSVSREKKESFPLTVTSAQKNPTAFYLCASMAGARANEKLFFGSGTQLSVL.

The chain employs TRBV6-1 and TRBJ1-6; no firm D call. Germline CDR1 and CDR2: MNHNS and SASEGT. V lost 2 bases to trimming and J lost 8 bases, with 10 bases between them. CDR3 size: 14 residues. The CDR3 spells CASSESGGHSPLHF. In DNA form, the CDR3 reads TGTGCCAGCAGTGAAAGCGGAGGCCATTCACCCCTCCACTTT.

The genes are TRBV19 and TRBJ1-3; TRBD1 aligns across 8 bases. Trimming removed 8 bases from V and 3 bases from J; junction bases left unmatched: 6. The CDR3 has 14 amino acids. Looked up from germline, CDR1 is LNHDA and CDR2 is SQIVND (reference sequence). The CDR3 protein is CASADRVDGNTIYF. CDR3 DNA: TGTGCCAGTGCGGACAGGGTGGATGGAAACACCATATATTTT.

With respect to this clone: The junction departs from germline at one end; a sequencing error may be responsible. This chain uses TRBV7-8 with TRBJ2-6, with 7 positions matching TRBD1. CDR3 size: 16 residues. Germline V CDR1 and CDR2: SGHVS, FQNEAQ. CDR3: CASSLATGAGANVLTF. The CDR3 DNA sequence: TGTGCCAGCAGCCTAGCCACAGGGGCTGGGGCCAACGTCCTGACTTTC. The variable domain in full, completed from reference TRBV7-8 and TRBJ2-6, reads GAGVSQSPRYKVAKRGQDVALRCDPISGHVSLFWYQQALGQGPEFLTYFQNEAQLDKSGLPSDRFFAERPEGSVSTLKIQRTQQEDSAVYLCASSLATGAGANVLTFGAGSRLTVL.

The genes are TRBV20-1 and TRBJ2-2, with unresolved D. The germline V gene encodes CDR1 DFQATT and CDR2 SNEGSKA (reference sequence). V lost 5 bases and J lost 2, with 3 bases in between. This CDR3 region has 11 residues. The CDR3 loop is CSAYNTGELFF. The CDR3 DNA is TGCAGTGCTTATAACACCGGGGAGCTGTTTTTT.

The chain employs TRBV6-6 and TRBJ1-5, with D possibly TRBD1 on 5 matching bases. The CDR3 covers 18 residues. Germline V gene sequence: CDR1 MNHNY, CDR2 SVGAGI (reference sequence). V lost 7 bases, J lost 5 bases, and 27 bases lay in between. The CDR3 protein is CASTRSSSGGLIHQPQHF. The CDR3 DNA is TGTGCCAGCACTCGAAGTTCTTCTGGGGGACTCATACATCAGCCCCAGCATTTT.

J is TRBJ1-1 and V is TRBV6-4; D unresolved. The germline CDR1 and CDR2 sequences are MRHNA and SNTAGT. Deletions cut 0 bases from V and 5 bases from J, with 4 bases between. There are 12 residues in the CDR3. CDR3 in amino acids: CASSDSRTEAFF. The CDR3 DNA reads TGTGCCAGCAGTGACTCGCGTACTGAAGCTTTCTTT.

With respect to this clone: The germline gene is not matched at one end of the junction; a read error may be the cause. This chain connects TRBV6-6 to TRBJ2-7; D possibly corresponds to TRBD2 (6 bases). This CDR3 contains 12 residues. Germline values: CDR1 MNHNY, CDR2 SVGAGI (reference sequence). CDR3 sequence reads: CASSYSAGTSDF. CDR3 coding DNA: TGTGCCAGCAGTTACTCGGCGGGGACGTCGGACTTC.